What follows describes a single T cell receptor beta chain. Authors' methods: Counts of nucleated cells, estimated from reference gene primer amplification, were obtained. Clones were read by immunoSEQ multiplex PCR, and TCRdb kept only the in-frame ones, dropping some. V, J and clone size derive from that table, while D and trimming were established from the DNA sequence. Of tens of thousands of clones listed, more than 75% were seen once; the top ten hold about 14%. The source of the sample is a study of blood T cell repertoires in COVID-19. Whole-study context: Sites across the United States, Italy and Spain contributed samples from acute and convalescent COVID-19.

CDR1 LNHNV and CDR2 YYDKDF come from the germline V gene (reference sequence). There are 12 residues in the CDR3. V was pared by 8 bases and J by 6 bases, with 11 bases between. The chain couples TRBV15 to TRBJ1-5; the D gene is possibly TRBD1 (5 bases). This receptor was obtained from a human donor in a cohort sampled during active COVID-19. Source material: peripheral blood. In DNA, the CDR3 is TGTGCCACCCGTAAGGGGTCTCAGCCCCAGCATTTT. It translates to CATRKGSQPQHF. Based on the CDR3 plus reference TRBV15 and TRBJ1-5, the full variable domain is DAMVIQNPRYQVTQFGKPVTLSCSQTLNHNVMYWYQQKSSQAPKLLFHYYDKDFNNEADTPDNFQSRRPNTSFCFLDIRSPGLGDTAMYLCATRKGSQPQHFGDGTRLSIL.